The clone carrying this T cell receptor beta chain was recorded only once. A quantity of 0.5 to 1 ug RNA underwent reverse transcription using random hexamers. Amplification of TCR beta CDR3 was carried out by immunoSEQ multiplex PCR, which covered 54 Vbeta and 13 Jbeta segments. From the immunoSEQ multiplex PCR reads, TCRdb called clonotypes with MiXCR, one entry per CDR3 protein. The table records 140,000 or so distinct CDR3 sequences, 85% to 95% of them present only once. The entry originates in a study of CD8 T cells in Susac syndrome. TCR beta sequencing was performed on blood CD8+ and CD4+ T cells. Sequenced sample: CD4+ T cells from PBMCs. The TCR originated in a human donor with multiple sclerosis.

The CDR3 nucleotides are TGTGCCAGCTCACCACAGGGACAGCAAACTGGGGCCAACGTCCTGACTTTC. Amino acids: CASSPQGQQTGANVLTF. V usage is TRBV18 and J usage is TRBJ2-6; 7 bases agree with TRBD1. V lost 1 base to trimming and J lost 2 bases; unmatched junction nucleotides: 5. Germline V CDR1 and CDR2: KGHSH, LQKENI. The CDR3 runs to 17 residues.